The rows below give T cell receptor beta chains drawn from one sample of a study of T-cell memory formation after mild COVID-19. TCRdb reprocessed the 5' RACE reads via MiXCR and lists one record per CDR3 protein. The sample contains about 610,000 distinct CDR3 sequences, roughly 17% of which appear only once. Source material: PBMCs or a T cell subset sorted from them (not recorded which). Receptors originate from an adult woman who had mild COVID-19 (a few samples of this study predate the infection). Cell type and time point are not known. Both conserved end residues are part of each CDR3. D genes are given only for firm matches. Only some rows state a clone size, as once, few, many or a class for expanded clones.

>TRBV11-2|many|TRBJ2-1|NA
CASSPNNEQFF
TGTGCCAGCAGCCCAAACAATGAGCAGTTCTTC
>TRBV20-1|few|TRBJ1-1|NA
CSAPRAMGNTEAFF
TGCAGTGCTCCCCGGGCGATGGGTAACACTGAAGCTTTCTTT
>TRBV7-7|many|TRBJ2-2|TRBD2
CASSQGTSANTGELFF
TGTGCTAGCAGTCAAGGGACTAGCGCGAACACCGGGGAGCTGTTTTTT
>TRBV11-2|NA|TRBJ2-1|NA
CASSLTNSNRLYNEQFF
TGTGCCAGCAGCTTAACCAACAGCAATCGCCTTTACAATGAGCAGTTCTTC
>TRBV7-9|NA|TRBJ2-7|NA
CASSLATRNYYEQYF
TGTGCCAGCAGCTTAGCGACTAGGAACTACTACGAGCAGTACTTC
>TRBV5-1|many|TRBJ2-5|NA
CASSTLLAIGETQYF
TGCGCCAGCAGCACCTTACTAGCAATAGGGGAGACCCAGTACTTC
>TRBV7-9|few|TRBJ2-7|NA
CASSLWKGPYEQYF
TGTGCCAGCAGCTTATGGAAGGGCCCCTACGAGCAGTACTTC
>TRBV3-1|NA|TRBJ1-4|NA
CASSHGTIATNEKLFF
TGTGCCAGCAGCCACGGGACTATTGCAACTAATGAAAAACTGTTTTTT
>TRBV11-2|NA|TRBJ2-7|TRBD2
CASSSGLAGLYEQYF
TGTGCCAGCAGTTCGGGACTAGCGGGTCTATACGAGCAGTACTTC
>TRBV2|NA|TRBJ2-1|NA
CASSLRVPSSEQFF
TGTGCCAGCAGTCTCCGAGTTCCCTCGAGTGAGCAGTTCTTC
>TRBV5-1|many|TRBJ1-1|NA
CASSLASGAGNTEAFF
TGCGCCAGCAGCTTGGCTTCGGGGGCAGGGAACACTGAAGCTTTCTTT
>TRBV3-1|NA|TRBJ2-7|TRBD2
CASSQGIPVTSVTYEQYF
TGTGCCAGCAGCCAAGGAATTCCTGTGACTAGCGTTACCTACGAGCAGTACTTC
>TRBV6-5|few|TRBJ2-7|NA
CASSVSGQYF
TGTGCCAGCAGTGTCAGTGGGCAGTACTTC
>TRBV12-3/TRBV12-4|few|TRBJ2-5|TRBD2
CASSPGREGRWETQYF
TGTGCCAGCAGCCCAGGGCGGGAGGGCCGGTGGGAGACCCAGTACTTC
>TRBV7-6|NA|TRBJ2-3|NA
CASSLESADTQYF
TGTGCCAGCAGCTTAGAATCTGCAGATACGCAGTATTTT
>TRBV5-1|NA|TRBJ2-5|NA
CASRPTGWETQYF
TGCGCCAGCAGACCTACAGGGTGGGAGACCCAGTACTTC
>TRBV6-2/TRBV6-3|NA|TRBJ2-1|NA
CATSGGAYNEQFF
TGTGCCACCTCAGGGGGGGCCTACAATGAGCAGTTCTTC
>TRBV27|NA|TRBJ1-1|NA
CASSRGKGNTEAFF
TGTGCCAGCAGTCGGGGCAAGGGGAACACTGAAGCTTTCTTT
>TRBV24-1|NA|TRBJ2-2|TRBD1
CATSDLGQGVSGELFF
TGTGCCACCAGTGACTTGGGACAGGGGGTGTCCGGGGAGCTGTTTTTT
>TRBV12-3/TRBV12-4|NA|TRBJ1-4|NA
CASSLNPGPLFF
TGTGCCAGCAGTTTAAATCCGGGACCACTGTTTTTT
>TRBV29-1|NA|TRBJ1-2|TRBD1
CSERTGGGATF
TGCAGCGAACGGACAGGGGGAGGTGCGACGTTC
>TRBV27|NA|TRBJ1-1|NA
CASSSSNTEAFF
TGTGCCAGCAGTTCGTCGAACACTGAAGCTTTCTTT
>TRBV12-3/TRBV12-4|few|TRBJ2-1|NA
CASSFGPSYNEQFF
TGTGCCAGCAGTTTCGGTCCCAGTTACAATGAGCAGTTCTTC
>TRBV12-3/TRBV12-4|NA|TRBJ1-1|TRBD1
CASSQSGTGITEAFF
TGTGCCAGCAGTCAGTCCGGGACAGGGATTACTGAAGCTTTCTTT
>TRBV4-1|NA|TRBJ1-2|NA
CASSQDSGAIHYGYTF
TGCGCCAGCAGCCAAGATAGCGGAGCCATTCACTATGGCTACACCTTC
>TRBV2|few|TRBJ2-1|NA
CASKLTNYNEQFF
TGTGCCAGCAAACTAACTAATTACAATGAGCAGTTCTTC
>TRBV15|few|TRBJ2-3|TRBD1
CATEQGGTDTQYF
TGTGCCACGGAACAGGGGGGCACAGATACGCAGTATTTT
>TRBV7-2|few|TRBJ2-3|NA
CASSTQGSRTTDTQYF
TGTGCCAGCAGCACCCAGGGCTCGAGAACCACAGATACGCAGTATTTT
>TRBV4-3|NA|TRBJ2-3|NA
CASSQEVAPTSTDTQYF
TGCGCCAGCAGCCAAGAGGTAGCGCCAACTAGCACAGATACGCAGTATTTT
>TRBV7-2|NA|TRBJ2-3|TRBD2
CASSLAGTSGGTDTQYF
TGTGCCAGCAGCTTAGCGGGGACTAGCGGGGGCACAGATACGCAGTATTTT
>TRBV25-1|few|TRBJ2-2|NA
CASSATRPENTGELFF
TGTGCCAGCAGTGCCACGAGGCCGGAGAACACCGGGGAGCTGTTTTTT
>TRBV9|few|TRBJ2-7|TRBD1
CASSPWTGERNEQYF
TGTGCCAGCAGCCCATGGACAGGGGAAAGAAACGAGCAGTACTTC
>TRBV3-1|few|TRBJ1-1|NA
CASSLSDTGNTEAFF
TGTGCCAGCAGCCTCTCGGATACGGGTAACACTGAAGCTTTCTTT
>TRBV7-9|many|TRBJ2-7|NA
CASRSGTNYEQYF
TGTGCCAGCCGTTCCGGGACCAACTACGAGCAGTACTTC
>TRBV20-1|NA|TRBJ2-7|NA
CSASPVPAYEQYF
TGCAGTGCTAGCCCCGTGCCCGCCTACGAGCAGTACTTC
>TRBV6-5|few|TRBJ1-1|NA
CATLLLGQNTEAFF
TGTGCCACCCTGCTTTTGGGGCAGAACACTGAAGCTTTCTTT
>TRBV7-9|few|TRBJ2-3|TRBD1
CASSRGQGSTDTQYF
TGTGCCAGCAGCAGAGGACAGGGAAGCACAGATACGCAGTATTTT
>TRBV5-4|NA|TRBJ2-7|NA
CASSFDSTYEQYF
TGTGCCAGCAGCTTCGACAGCACCTACGAGCAGTACTTC
>TRBV4-2|NA|TRBJ2-3|NA
CASSQSTPDTQYF
TGTGCCAGCAGCCAATCGACCCCAGATACGCAGTATTTT
>TRBV4-2|NA|TRBJ2-1|TRBD1
CASSQGQGAGYNEQFF
TGTGCCAGCAGCCAGGGACAGGGGGCGGGATACAATGAGCAGTTCTTC
>TRBV7-3|few|TRBJ1-1|NA
CASSHTGPGTEAFF
TGTGCCAGCAGCCATACAGGGCCGGGCACTGAAGCTTTCTTT
>TRBV7-9|many|TRBJ2-5|NA
CASSANVDLQETQYF
TGTGCCAGCAGCGCCAATGTCGATCTTCAAGAGACCCAGTACTTC
>TRBV11-2|NA|TRBJ1-2|NA
CASSAAHGDYGYTF
TGTGCCAGCAGCGCAGCTCACGGGGACTATGGCTACACCTTC
>TRBV30|NA|TRBJ1-1|NA
CAWDKGAEAFF
TGTGCCTGGGACAAGGGAGCTGAAGCTTTCTTT
>TRBV7-6|NA|TRBJ1-2|TRBD1
CASSFDRQGLPNYGYTF
TGTGCCAGCAGCTTCGACCGACAGGGGTTGCCGAACTATGGCTACACCTTC
>TRBV24-1|few|TRBJ2-5|NA
CATSDPAGYRETQYF
TGTGCCACCAGTGACCCCGCCGGGTACCGAGAGACCCAGTACTTC